The TCR beta chain under discussion was sequenced for a study of blood T cell repertoires in COVID-19. The data were produced by immunoSEQ multiplex PCR, yet TCRdb's version contains in-frame clones alone and is incomplete. The data contain around 140,000 clones, roughly 88% of them singletons. From germline, CDR1 is SNHLY and CDR2 FYNNEI. Trimming pared 3 bases from V and 11 bases from J, leaving 16 bases between. This CDR3 comprises 13 residues. The TCR comes from a man in his sixties or seventies with acute or convalescent COVID-19. Sequencing was done on a sample of peripheral blood. The chain uses TRBV2 and TRBJ1-1; D gene uncertain. Here the CDR3 DNA reads TGTGCCAGCAGTGACGAGAGGGCGGATGATGCTTTCTTT. It encodes CASSDERADDAFF.